The source of this T cell receptor beta chain is a study of T cell responses to AZD1222 COVID-19 vaccine. CDR1 and CDR2 from the germline V gene are MNHEY and SMNVEV (reference sequence). This CDR3 has 15 amino acids. V shed 3 bases and J shed 6 bases, with 14 bases lying between them. Study results and limitations: The repertoires were collected only after the peak T cell response.

About this clone: What it binds is unknown.

The protocol was immunoSEQ multiplex PCR, while the TCRdb copy is restricted to in-frame clones and leaves out a portion. The sample comprises 70,000 or so clones, roughly 88% of which are singletons, and around 20% rests with the top ten. The chain is built from TRBV27 and TRBJ1-4; D remains unclear. The sequences come from peripheral blood, collected on day 0 of AZD1222 vaccination. The sequence derives from an adult in good health. In nucleotides, the CDR3 is TGTGCCAGCAGTTTTTTAGGTTACCCCGATGAAAAACTGTTTTTT. This encodes CASSFLGYPDEKLFF. The entire variable domain, with the rest obtained from reference TRBV27 and TRBJ1-4, is as follows: EAQVTQNPRYLITVTGKKLTVTCSQNMNHEYMSWYRQDPGLGLRQIYYSMNVEVTDKGDVPEGYKVSRKEKRNFPLILESPSPNQTSLYFCASSFLGYPDEKLFFGSGTQLSVL.